The text below deals with one T cell receptor beta chain. V lost 3 bases, J lost 10 bases, and 13 bases lay in between. The CDR3 runs 13 residues. From germline, CDR1 is MNHEY and CDR2 SMNVEV (reference sequence). These data belong to a study of T cell changes during pregnancy in multiple sclerosis. Generated by immunoSEQ multiplex PCR, the TCRdb table keeps only in-frame clones and is missing some. The table records about 20,000 clones, approximately 86% of them present only once. This chain connects TRBV27 to TRBJ1-5; D call uncertain. Material: CD8+ T cells from peripheral blood mononuclear cells, obtained after pregnancy. This sequence originates from a female donor in good health, enrolled as a control in a pregnancy study. CDR3 region: CASSFQVLGPQHF. Here the CDR3 DNA reads TGTGCCAGCAGTTTCCAGGTCCTGGGTCCCCAGCATTTT.